Described below is a single T cell receptor beta chain sequence and its context. The antigen is undetermined. V dropped 5 bases and J dropped 2 bases, with 13 bases sitting between them. The CDR3 sequence is 14 residues long. From germline, CDR1 is SGHNT and CDR2 YYREEE (reference sequence). Time point reported: patch test 2, 6 weeks after DPC sensitization. Sample treatment: therapeutic diphenylcyclopropenone sensitization with weekly scalp DPC. Extraction of total RNA was performed on unfractionated whole blood. This record comes from a study of human T cells and chemical hapten exposure. Study-wide points: DPC sensitization produced no change in TCRs with frequency above 1 in 1000. Controls formed significantly fewer large CDR3 similarity clusters than expanded TCRs did.

MiXCR, applied by TCRdb to the RACE reads, yields one record per CDR3 protein. The table has 360,000 or so distinct CDR3 sequences, under 6.5% seen once; the top ten hold roughly 5.4%. This TCR derives from a woman younger than 35 with alopecia areata. Some clones in this sample may be carry-over from other donors' samples. This chain joins TRBV5-4 and TRBJ1-1; D gene ambiguous. The sequencing here drew on whole blood, taken in connection with sensitization to the hapten diphenylcyclopropenone (DPC). CDR3 in DNA: TGTGCCAGCAGTTCGGGCTTTTTCAACACTGAAGCTTTCTTT. This translates into CASSSGFFNTEAFF.